This paragraph reports one T cell receptor beta chain. Its antigen is unidentified. Without the conserved terminal phenylalanine or tryptophan, this CDR3 likely stems from a read error. This sample stems from a study of tumor and adjacent non-tumor tissue in lung cancer. Across the study: Patients were aged roughly 31 to 76, 10 men and about five women, stage I to III.

TCRbeta libraries were built with three rounds of nested PCR, modified from ARM-PCR. MiXCR, applied by TCRdb to the multiplex PCR reads, yields one record per CDR3 protein. The table shows tens of thousands of distinct CDR3 sequences, with approximately 70% occurring only once. This sample's RNA came from whole unsorted tissue. Germline V gene sequence: CDR1 SQVTM, CDR2 ANQGSEA. The CDR3 runs 14 residues. V was shortened by 4 bases and J by 7 bases, with 20 bases between the two germline ends. Study results and limitations: Significantly higher TCR diversity was found in tumor than normal lung.

The sample consisted of lung tumor tissue. This chain uses TRBV29-1 with TRBJ2-7; the D gene is possibly TRBD2 (6 bases). The sequence derives from a man aged 55 to 70 with non-small cell lung cancer. CDR3 coding DNA: TGCAGCGTTGGACGGACTACGGGTGGGGATGAGCAGTACTTA. This codes for CSVGRTTGGDEQYL.